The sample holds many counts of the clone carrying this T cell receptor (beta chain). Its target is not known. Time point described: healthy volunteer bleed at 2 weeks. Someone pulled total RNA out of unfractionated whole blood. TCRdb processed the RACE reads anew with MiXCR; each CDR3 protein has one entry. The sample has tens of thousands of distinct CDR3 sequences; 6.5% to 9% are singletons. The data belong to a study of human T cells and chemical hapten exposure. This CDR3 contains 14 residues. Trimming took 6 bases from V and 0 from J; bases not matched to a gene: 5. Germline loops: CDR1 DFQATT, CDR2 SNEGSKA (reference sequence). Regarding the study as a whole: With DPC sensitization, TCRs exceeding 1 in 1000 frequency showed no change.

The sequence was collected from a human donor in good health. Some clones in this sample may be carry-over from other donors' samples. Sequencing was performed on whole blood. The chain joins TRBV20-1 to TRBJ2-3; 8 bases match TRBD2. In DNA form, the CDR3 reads TGCAGTGCCCCAGCGGGGGCTAGCACAGATACGCAGTATTTT. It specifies CSAPAGASTDTQYF.